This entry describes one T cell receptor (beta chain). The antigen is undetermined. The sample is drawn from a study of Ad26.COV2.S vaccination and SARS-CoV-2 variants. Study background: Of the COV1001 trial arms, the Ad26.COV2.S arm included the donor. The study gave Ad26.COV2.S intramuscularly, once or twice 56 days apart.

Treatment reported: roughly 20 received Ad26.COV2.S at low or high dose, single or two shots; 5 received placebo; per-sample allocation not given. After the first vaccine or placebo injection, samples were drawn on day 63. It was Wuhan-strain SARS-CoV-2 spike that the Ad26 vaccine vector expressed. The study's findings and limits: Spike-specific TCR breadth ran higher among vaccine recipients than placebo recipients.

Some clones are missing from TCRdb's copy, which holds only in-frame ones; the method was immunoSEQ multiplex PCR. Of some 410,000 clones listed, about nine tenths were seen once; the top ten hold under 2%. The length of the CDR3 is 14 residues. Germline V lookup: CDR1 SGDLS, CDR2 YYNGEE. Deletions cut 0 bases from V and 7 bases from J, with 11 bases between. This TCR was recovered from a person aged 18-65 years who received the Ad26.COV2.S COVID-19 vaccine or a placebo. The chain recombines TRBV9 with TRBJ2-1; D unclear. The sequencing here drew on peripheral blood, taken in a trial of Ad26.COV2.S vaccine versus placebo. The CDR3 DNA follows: TGTGCCAGCAGCGTAGTTTCGACCGGGAATGAGCAGTTCTTC. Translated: CASSVVSTGNEQFF.